The clone carrying this T cell receptor (beta chain) is a singleton in its sample. Profiled with immunoSEQ multiplex PCR; TCRdb holds only in-frame clones, not every one. This table holds fewer than 70,000 clones, approximately 88% found once. The CDR3 runs to 15 residues. This record comes from a study of blood T cell repertoires in COVID-19. Sequencing was performed on peripheral blood. The TCR was taken from a human donor in a cohort sampled during active COVID-19. J is TRBJ2-5 and V is TRBV21-1; TRBD1 was called by the table and not checked on the DNA. TRBV21-1 is recorded as a pseudogene. Here the CDR3 DNA reads TGTGCCAGCAGCAAAGTCCAGGGGATACAAGAGACCCAGTACTTC. This encodes CASSKVQGIQETQYF.